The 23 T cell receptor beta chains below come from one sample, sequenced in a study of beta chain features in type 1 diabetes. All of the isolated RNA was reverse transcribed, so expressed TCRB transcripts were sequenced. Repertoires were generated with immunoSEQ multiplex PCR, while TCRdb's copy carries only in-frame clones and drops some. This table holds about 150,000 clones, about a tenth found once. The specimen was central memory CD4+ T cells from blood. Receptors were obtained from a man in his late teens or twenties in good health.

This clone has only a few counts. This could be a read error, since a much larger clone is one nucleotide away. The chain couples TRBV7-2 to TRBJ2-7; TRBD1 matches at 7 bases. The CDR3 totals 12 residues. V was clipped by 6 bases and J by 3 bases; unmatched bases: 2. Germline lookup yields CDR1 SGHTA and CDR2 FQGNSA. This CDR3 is CASRRDSYEQYF. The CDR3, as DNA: TGTGCCAGCAGACGGGACAGCTACGAGCAGTACTTC. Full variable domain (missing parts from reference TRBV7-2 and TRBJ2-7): GAGVSQSPSNKVTEKGKDVELRCDPISGHTALYWYRQSLGQGLEFLIYFQGNSAPDKSGLPSDRFSAERTGGSVSTLTIQRTQQEDSAVYLCASRRDSYEQYFGPGTRLTVT.

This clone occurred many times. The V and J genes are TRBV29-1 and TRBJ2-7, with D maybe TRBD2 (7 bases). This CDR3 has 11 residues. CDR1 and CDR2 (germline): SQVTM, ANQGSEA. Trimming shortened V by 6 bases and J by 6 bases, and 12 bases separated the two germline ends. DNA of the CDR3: TGCAGCGTCCGAGGGGGGGCCGAGCAGTACTTC. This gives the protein CSVRGGAEQYF.

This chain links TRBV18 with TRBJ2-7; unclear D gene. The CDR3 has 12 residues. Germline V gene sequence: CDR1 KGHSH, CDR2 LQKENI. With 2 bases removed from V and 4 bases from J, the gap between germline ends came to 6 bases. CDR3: CASSPTMYEQYF. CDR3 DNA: TGTGCCAGCTCACCAACAATGTACGAGCAGTACTTC.

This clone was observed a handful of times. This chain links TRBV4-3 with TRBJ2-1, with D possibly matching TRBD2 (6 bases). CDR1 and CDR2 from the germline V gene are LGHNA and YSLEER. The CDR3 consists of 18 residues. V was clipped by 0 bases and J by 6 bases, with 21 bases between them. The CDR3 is CASSQDILVRRGSNEQFF. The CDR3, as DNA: TGCGCCAGCAGCCAAGATATTTTAGTTCGACGGGGGAGCAATGAGCAGTTCTTC.

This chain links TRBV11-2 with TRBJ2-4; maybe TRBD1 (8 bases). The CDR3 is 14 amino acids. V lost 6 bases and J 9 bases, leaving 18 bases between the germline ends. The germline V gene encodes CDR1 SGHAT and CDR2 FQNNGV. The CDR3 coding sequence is TGTGCCAGCAGACCAACAGGGGGAGGGAGCATTCAGTACTTC. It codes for CASRPTGGGSIQYF.

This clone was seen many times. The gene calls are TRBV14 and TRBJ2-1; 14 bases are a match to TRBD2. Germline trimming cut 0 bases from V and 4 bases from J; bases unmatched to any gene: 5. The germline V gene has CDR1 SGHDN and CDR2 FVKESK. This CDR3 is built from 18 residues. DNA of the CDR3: TGTGCCAGCAGCCAAGACGGGACTAGCGGGGGCCTTTACAATGAGCAGTTCTTC. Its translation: CASSQDGTSGGLYNEQFF.

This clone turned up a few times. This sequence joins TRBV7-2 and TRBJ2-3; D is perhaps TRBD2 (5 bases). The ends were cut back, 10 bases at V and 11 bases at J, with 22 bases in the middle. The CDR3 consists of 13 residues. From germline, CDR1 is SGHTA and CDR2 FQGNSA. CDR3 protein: CATDSRVTRRQYF. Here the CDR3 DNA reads TGTGCCACAGATTCAAGGGTTACTAGGAGGCAGTATTTT.

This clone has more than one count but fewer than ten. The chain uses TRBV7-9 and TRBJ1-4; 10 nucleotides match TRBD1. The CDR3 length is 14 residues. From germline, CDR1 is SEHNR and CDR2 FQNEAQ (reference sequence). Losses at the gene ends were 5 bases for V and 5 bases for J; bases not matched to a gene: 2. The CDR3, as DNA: TGTGCCAGCAGCCGGGACAGGGGAAATGAAAAACTGTTTTTT. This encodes CASSRDRGNEKLFF.

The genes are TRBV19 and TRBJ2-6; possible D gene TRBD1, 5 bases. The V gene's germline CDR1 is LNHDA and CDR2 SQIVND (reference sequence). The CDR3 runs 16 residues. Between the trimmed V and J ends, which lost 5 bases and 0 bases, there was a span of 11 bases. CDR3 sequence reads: CASSSTVTSGANVLTF. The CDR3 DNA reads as TGTGCCAGTAGTTCGACAGTAACCTCTGGGGCCAACGTCCTGACTTTC. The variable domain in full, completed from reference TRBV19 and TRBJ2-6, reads DGGITQSPKYLFRKEGQNVTLSCEQNLNHDAMYWYRQDPGQGLRLIYYSQIVNDFQKGDIAEGYSVSREKKESFPLTVTSAQKNPTAFYLCASSSTVTSGANVLTFGAGSRLTVL.

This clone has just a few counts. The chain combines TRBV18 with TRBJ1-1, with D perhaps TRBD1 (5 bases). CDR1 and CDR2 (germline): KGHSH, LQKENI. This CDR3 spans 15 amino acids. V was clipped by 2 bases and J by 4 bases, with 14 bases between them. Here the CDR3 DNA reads TGTGCCAGCTCACCAGTGGAGGGGATTGGCACTGAAGCTTTCTTT. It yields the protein CASSPVEGIGTEAFF.

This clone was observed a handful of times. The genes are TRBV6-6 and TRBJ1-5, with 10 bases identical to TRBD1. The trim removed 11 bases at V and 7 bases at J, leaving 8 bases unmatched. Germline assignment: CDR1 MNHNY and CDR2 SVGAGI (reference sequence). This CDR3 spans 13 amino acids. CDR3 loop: CAGSDRGVQPQHF. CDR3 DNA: TGTGCCGGTTCGGACAGGGGGGTCCAGCCCCAGCATTTT.

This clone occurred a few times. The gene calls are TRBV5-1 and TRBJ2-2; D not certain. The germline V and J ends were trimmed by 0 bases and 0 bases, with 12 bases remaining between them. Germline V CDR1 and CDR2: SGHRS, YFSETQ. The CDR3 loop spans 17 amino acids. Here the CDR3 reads CASSLGPQSANTGELFF. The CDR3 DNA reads TGCGCCAGCAGCTTGGGGCCCCAGAGCGCGAACACCGGGGAGCTGTTTTTT.

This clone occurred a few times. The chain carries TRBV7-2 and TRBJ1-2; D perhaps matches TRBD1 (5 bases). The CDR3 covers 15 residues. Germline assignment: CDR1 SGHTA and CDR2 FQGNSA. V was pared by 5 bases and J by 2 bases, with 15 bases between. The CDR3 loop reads CASSQPGGRNYGYTF. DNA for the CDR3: TGTGCCAGCAGCCAACCCGGGGGACGGAACTATGGCTACACCTTC.

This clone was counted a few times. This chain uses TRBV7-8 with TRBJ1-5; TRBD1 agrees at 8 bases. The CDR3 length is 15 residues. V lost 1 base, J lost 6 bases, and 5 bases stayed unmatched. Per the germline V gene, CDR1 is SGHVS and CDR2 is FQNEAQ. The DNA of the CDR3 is TGTGCCAGCAGCTTAGGGACAGGGTTAGGTCAGCCCCAGCATTTT. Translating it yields CASSLGTGLGQPQHF.

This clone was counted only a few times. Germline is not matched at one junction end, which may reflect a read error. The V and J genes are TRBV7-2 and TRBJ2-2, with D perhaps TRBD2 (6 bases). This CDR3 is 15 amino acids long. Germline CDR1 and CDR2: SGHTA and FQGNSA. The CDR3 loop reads CASSSTGTNTGGLFF. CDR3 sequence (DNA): TGTGCCAGCAGCTCCACCGGGACCAACACCGGGGGGCTGTTTTTT.

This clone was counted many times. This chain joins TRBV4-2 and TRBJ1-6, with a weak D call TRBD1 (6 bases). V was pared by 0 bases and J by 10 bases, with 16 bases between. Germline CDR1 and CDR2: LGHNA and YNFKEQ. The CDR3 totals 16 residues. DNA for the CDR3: TGTGCCAGCAGCCAAGAGGGCTCGTATCAGGGGTCACCCCTCCACTTT. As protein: CASSQEGSYQGSPLHF.

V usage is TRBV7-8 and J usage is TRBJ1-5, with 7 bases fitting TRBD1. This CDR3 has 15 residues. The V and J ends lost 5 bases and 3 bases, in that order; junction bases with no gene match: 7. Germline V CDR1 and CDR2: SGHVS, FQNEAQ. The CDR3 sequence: CASSAGQDDNQPQHF. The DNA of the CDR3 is TGTGCCAGCAGCGCCGGACAGGACGACAATCAGCCCCAGCATTTT.

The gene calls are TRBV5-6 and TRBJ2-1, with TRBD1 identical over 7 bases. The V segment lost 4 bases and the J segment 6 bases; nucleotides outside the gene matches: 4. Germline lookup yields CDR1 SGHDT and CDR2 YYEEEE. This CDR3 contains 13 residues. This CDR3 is CASSGSGGNEQFF. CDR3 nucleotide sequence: TGTGCCAGCAGCGGCTCAGGGGGCAATGAGCAGTTCTTC.

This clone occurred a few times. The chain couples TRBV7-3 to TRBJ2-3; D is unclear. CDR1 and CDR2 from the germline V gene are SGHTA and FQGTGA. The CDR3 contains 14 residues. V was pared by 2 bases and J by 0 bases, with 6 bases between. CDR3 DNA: TGTGCCAGCAGCTTAGGGCTGAGCACAGATACGCAGTATTTT. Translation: CASSLGLSTDTQYF.

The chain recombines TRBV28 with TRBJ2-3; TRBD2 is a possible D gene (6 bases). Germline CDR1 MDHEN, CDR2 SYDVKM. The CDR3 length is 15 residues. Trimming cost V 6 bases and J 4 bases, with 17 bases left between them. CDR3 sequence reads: CASSPRGIGPDTQYF. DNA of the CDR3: TGTGCCAGCAGCCCCCGGGGGATAGGGCCAGATACGCAGTATTTT.

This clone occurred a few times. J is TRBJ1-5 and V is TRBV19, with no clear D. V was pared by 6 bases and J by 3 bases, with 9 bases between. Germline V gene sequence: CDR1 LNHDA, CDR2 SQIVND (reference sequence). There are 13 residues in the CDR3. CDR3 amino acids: CASRYGLNQPQHF. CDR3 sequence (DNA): TGTGCCAGTAGATACGGACTCAATCAGCCCCAGCATTTT.

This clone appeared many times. This CDR3 reads CAWSDPSRGYNEQFF. The CDR3 nucleotides are TGTGCCTGGAGTGACCCCTCTAGGGGCTACAATGAGCAGTTCTTC. J is TRBJ2-1 and V is TRBV30, with D possibly matching TRBD1 (5 bases). The CDR3 contains 15 residues. Looked up from germline, CDR1 is GTSNPN and CDR2 is SVGIG (reference sequence). The ends were cut back, 1 base at V and 3 bases at J, with 13 bases in the middle.

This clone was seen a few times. CDR3 nucleotide sequence: TGTGCCAGCAGTTTAAATAATAGCAATCAGCCCCAGCATTTT. It translates to CASSLNNSNQPQHF. The chain has TRBV7-9 and TRBJ1-5, with no clear D. The CDR3 has 14 residues. V was trimmed by 6 bases and J by 0 bases, leaving 9 bases between them. Germline CDR1 reads SEHNR; CDR2 reads FQNEAQ (reference sequence).